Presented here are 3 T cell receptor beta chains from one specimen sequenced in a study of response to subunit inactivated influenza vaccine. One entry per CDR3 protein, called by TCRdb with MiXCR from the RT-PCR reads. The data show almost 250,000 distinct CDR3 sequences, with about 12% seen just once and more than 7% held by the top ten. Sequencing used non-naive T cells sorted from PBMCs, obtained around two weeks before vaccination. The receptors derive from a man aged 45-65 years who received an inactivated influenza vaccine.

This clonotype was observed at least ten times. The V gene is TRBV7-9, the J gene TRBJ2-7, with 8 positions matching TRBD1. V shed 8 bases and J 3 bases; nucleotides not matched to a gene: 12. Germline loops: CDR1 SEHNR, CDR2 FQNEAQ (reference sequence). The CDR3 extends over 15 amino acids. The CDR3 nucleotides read TGTGCCAGCGCACAATTCCGGGACAGGAGCTACGAGCAGTACTTC. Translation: CASAQFRDRSYEQYF.

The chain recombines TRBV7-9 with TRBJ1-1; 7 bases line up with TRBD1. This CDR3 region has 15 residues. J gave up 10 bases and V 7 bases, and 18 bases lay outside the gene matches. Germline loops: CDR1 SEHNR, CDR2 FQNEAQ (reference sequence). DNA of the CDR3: TGTGCCAGCACCTCTAGCCGGGGGGAGGGGGCCGTAGCTTTCTTT. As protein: CASTSSRGEGAVAFF.

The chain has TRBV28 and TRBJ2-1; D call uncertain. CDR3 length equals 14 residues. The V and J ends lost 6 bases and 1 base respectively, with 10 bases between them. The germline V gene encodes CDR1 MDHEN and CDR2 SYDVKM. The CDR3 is CASSPNRSYNEQFF. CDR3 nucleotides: TGTGCCAGCAGCCCTAACCGGTCCTACAATGAGCAGTTCTTC.